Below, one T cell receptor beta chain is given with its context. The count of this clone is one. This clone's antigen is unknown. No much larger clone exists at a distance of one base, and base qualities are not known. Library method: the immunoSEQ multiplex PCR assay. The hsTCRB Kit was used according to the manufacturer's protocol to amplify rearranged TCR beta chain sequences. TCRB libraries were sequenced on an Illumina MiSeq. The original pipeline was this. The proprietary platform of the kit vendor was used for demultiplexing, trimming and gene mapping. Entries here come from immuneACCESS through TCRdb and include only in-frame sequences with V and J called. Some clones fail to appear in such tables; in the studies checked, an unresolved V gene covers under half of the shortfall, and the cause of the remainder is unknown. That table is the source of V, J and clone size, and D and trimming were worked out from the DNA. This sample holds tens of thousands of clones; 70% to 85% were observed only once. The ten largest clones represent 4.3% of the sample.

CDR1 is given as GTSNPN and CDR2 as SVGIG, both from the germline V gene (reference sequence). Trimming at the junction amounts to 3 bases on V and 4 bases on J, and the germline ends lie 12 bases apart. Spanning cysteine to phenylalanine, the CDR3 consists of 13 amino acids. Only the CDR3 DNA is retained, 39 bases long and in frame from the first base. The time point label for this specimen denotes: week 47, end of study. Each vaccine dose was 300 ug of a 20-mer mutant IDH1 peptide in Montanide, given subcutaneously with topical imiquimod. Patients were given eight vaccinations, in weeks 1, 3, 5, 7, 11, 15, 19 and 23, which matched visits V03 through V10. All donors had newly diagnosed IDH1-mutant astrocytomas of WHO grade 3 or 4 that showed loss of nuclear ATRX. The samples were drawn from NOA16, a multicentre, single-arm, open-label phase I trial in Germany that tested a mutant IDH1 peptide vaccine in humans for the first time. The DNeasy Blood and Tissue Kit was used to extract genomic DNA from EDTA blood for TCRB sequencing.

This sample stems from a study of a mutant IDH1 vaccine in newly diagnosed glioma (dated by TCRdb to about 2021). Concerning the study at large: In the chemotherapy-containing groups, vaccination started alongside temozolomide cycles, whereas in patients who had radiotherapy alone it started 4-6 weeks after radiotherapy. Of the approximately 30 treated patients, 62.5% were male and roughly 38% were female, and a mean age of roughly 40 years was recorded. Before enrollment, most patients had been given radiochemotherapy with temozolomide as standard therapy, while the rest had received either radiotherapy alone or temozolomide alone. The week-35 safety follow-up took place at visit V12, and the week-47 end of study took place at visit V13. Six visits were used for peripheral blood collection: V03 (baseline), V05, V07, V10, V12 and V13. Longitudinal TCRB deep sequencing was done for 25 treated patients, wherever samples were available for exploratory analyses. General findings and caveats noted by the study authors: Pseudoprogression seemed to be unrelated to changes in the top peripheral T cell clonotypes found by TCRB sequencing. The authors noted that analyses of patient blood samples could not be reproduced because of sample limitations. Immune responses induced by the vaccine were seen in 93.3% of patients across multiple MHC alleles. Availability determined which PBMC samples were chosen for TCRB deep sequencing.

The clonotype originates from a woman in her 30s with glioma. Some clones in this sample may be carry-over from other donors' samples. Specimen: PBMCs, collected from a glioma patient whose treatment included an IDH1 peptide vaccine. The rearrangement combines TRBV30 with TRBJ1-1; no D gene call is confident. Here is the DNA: TGTGCCTGGAGCGCCGCCCGGGGCACTGAAGCTTTCTTT. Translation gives CAWSAARGTEAFF.